The present TCR beta chain was sequenced within a study of blood T cell repertoires in COVID-19. The CDR3 loop spans 16 amino acids. The germline V gene encodes CDR1 KGHSH and CDR2 LQKENI. V dropped 4 bases and J dropped 2 bases, with 15 bases sitting between them. Per the original methods: Estimation of nucleated cell counts relied on the amplification of reference gene primers. TCRdb keeps only in-frame clones here, not all; method: immunoSEQ multiplex PCR. The V and J calls and the clone size are those of that table, but D and trimming were determined from the DNA. The sample holds around 250,000 clones, more than 75% seen once.

The chain carries TRBV18 and TRBJ1-3; TRBD1 might be the D (6 bases). Input material: peripheral blood. The receptor's source is a woman in her 70s with active or convalescent COVID-19. Here the CDR3 reads CASSQAQGIPGNTIYF. The CDR3 nucleotides are TGTGCCAGCTCACAAGCACAGGGCATTCCTGGAAACACCATATATTTT.